This T cell receptor (beta chain) comes out of a study of cytomegalovirus exposure and HLA in healthy donors. Assay used: immunoSEQ multiplex PCR; TCRdb lists only in-frame clones, some missing. The table includes 56,000 or so clones, roughly nine tenths detected once. Study observations and caveats: The classifier reportedly diagnosed cytomegalovirus status with high specificity and sensitivity. A later analysis found first-cohort TCR clusters tended to co-occur in the roughly 120 validation repertoires. There were some 150 TCR beta chains listed as cytomegalovirus-associated. Rarity held for most TCR sequences, but there were some public TCRs that occurred in many donors.

A word on this clone: Its cognate antigen is unknown. The identical CDR3 is also encoded by other nucleotide sequences in the sample.

CDR3 length: 15 residues. Germline-derived CDR1 and CDR2 are MNHEY and SMNVEV (reference sequence). Trimming took 5 bases from V and 6 from J; bases not matched to a gene: 11. The sample taken for sequencing was PBMCs. The chain combines TRBV27 with TRBJ2-7, with 9 positions matching TRBD1. This clonotype was sampled from a man younger than 35 in good health and CMV-seronegative. CDR3: CASSLTGGAGGEQYF. In DNA form, the CDR3 reads TGTGCCAGCAGTCTAACAGGGGGCGCCGGTGGCGAGCAGTACTTC.